A selection of T cell receptor beta chains follows, all from one sample in a study of blood T cell repertoires in COVID-19. The data were produced by immunoSEQ multiplex PCR, yet TCRdb's version contains in-frame clones alone and is incomplete. The table includes 90,000 to 95,000 clones, just over 85% detected once. Sample: peripheral blood. The source is a woman between 65 and 79 years old with acute or convalescent COVID-19. Both conserved end residues are part of each CDR3. Clone size is given for some rows only: seen once, a few or many times, or a class if the clone is expanded.

abundance: .; len: 16; j_gene: TRBJ2-5; v_gene: TRBV5-1; CDR3aa: CASSLPSGGAQETQYF
abundance: .; len: 14; j_gene: TRBJ2-5; v_gene: TRBV7-7; CDR3aa: CASSLVLGQETQYF
abundance: once; len: 14; j_gene: TRBJ2-4; v_gene: TRBV25-1; CDR3aa: CASSEYRQKNIQYF
abundance: few; len: 15; j_gene: TRBJ2-2; v_gene: TRBV5-1; CDR3aa: CASSQRGIDTGELFF
abundance: .; len: 12; j_gene: TRBJ1-1; v_gene: TRBV10-3; CDR3aa: CAISERNTEAFF
abundance: .; len: 14; j_gene: TRBJ2-7; v_gene: TRBV10-3; CDR3aa: CAISDAAGGYEQYF
abundance: .; len: 15; j_gene: TRBJ2-1; v_gene: TRBV7-2; CDR3aa: CASSLHGGTYNEQFF
abundance: .; len: 14; j_gene: TRBJ1-1; v_gene: TRBV30; CDR3aa: CAWSVGQGYTEAFF
abundance: .; len: 17; j_gene: TRBJ1-5; v_gene: TRBV7-9; CDR3aa: CASSLVGVGVSYQPQHF
abundance: .; len: 11; j_gene: TRBJ2-4; v_gene: TRBV5-1; CDR3aa: CASSSGLDQYF
abundance: .; len: 13; j_gene: TRBJ2-7; v_gene: TRBV7-9; CDR3aa: CASSFLGDYEQYF
abundance: once; len: 19; j_gene: TRBJ1-5; v_gene: TRBV7-9; CDR3aa: CASSLGFGRGQTSNQPQHF
abundance: .; len: 19; j_gene: TRBJ2-3; v_gene: TRBV29-1; CDR3aa: CSVEGFSSGGGQRTDTQYF
abundance: .; len: 15; j_gene: TRBJ1-5; v_gene: TRBV7-9; CDR3aa: CASSLVGGTNQPQHF
abundance: few; len: 15; j_gene: TRBJ1-2; v_gene: TRBV5-1; CDR3aa: CASSRNQGGGYGYTF
abundance: .; len: 13; j_gene: TRBJ2-1; v_gene: TRBV29-1; CDR3aa: CSVEVAGYNEQFF
abundance: .; len: 17; j_gene: TRBJ1-6; v_gene: TRBV6-1; CDR3aa: CASSAFAGPGDNSPLHF
abundance: few; len: 15; j_gene: TRBJ1-3; v_gene: TRBV3-1/TRBV3-2; CDR3aa: CASSQEQGEGNTIYF
abundance: .; len: 14; j_gene: TRBJ1-1; v_gene: TRBV5-1; CDR3aa: CASSPRQGNTEAFF
abundance: .; len: 12; j_gene: TRBJ1-6; v_gene: TRBV6-2/TRBV6-3; CDR3aa: CASSTLGGPLHF
abundance: .; len: 14; j_gene: TRBJ2-7; v_gene: TRBV6-5; CDR3aa: CASNVREQGYEQYF
abundance: .; len: 16; j_gene: TRBJ1-4; v_gene: TRBV6-2/TRBV6-3; CDR3aa: CASSASGTATNEKLFF
abundance: .; len: 18; j_gene: TRBJ2-7; v_gene: TRBV5-8; CDR3aa: CASSDVGTSGTPWYEQYF
abundance: .; len: 15; j_gene: TRBJ1-6; v_gene: TRBV28; CDR3aa: CASNPGTKPNSPLHF
abundance: once; len: 14; j_gene: TRBJ1-2; v_gene: TRBV27; CDR3aa: CASSSLGGTYGYTF
abundance: .; len: 12; j_gene: TRBJ2-2; v_gene: TRBV12-3/TRBV12-4; CDR3aa: CASTGHAGELFF
abundance: .; len: 16; j_gene: TRBJ2-2; v_gene: TRBV7-9; CDR3aa: CASNPRGQRNTGELFF
abundance: .; len: 15; j_gene: TRBJ2-7; v_gene: TRBV19; CDR3aa: CASSIGTRGGYEQYF
abundance: .; len: 15; j_gene: TRBJ2-1; v_gene: TRBV7-3; CDR3aa: CASSLGTSGRNEQFF
abundance: .; len: 17; j_gene: TRBJ1-1; v_gene: TRBV28; CDR3aa: CASSLYGTGPMNTEAFF
abundance: .; len: 14; j_gene: TRBJ2-3; v_gene: TRBV19; CDR3aa: CASSLQDFTDTQYF
abundance: once; len: 13; j_gene: TRBJ1-2; v_gene: TRBV12-3/TRBV12-4; CDR3aa: CASSATRQYGYTF
abundance: .; len: 13; j_gene: TRBJ1-1; v_gene: TRBV3-1/TRBV3-2; CDR3aa: CASSRGGSAEAFF
abundance: .; len: 14; j_gene: TRBJ2-5; v_gene: TRBV2; CDR3aa: CASCRDRLGETQYF
abundance: .; len: 13; j_gene: TRBJ2-7; v_gene: TRBV28; CDR3aa: CASTRTGRYEQYF
abundance: .; len: 14; j_gene: TRBJ2-3; v_gene: TRBV5-1; CDR3aa: CASSLGQGYDTQYF
abundance: .; len: 16; j_gene: TRBJ2-2; v_gene: TRBV19; CDR3aa: CASSKTGPWNSGELFF
abundance: .; len: 14; j_gene: TRBJ2-1; v_gene: TRBV7-2; CDR3aa: CASSLVPGYNEQFF
abundance: once; len: 15; j_gene: TRBJ2-1; v_gene: TRBV9; CDR3aa: CASSVASGSNNEQFF